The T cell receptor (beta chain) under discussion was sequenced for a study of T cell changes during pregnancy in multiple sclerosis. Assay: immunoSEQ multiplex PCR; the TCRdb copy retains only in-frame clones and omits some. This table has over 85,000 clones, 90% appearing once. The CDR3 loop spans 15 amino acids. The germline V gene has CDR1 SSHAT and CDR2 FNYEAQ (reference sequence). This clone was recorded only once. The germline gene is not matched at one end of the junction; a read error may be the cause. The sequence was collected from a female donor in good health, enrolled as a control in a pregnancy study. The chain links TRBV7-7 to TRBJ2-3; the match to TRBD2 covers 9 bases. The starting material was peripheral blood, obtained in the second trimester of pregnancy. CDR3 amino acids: CASSQGSGRIDTQYF. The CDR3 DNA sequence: TGTGCTAGCAGCCAAGGGAGCGGGAGGATAGATACGCAGTATTTT.